A single T cell receptor (beta chain) is shown here with its context. The table came from immunoSEQ multiplex PCR; TCRdb's copy has only in-frame clones and leaves some out. The sample shows about 82,000 clones, roughly 87% of them seen only once. The entry originates in a study of siplizumab effects on memory and regulatory T cells. Germline CDR1 and CDR2: MDHEN and SYDVKM. The J segment lost 2 bases and the V segment lost 6 bases, leaving 5 bases of the junction unmatched. This CDR3 is 15 amino acids long. The receptor was derived from a human donor in good health. The rearrangement links TRBV28 to TRBJ2-7; TRBD2 matches 12 bases. Input material: Tregs sorted from blood. In nucleotides, the CDR3 is TGTGCCAGCAGCGAACTAGCGGGGGGTGCCTACGAGCAGTACTTC. Translation: CASSELAGGAYEQYF.